These T cell receptor beta chains were read from a single sample in a study of Ad26.COV2.S vaccination and SARS-CoV-2 variants. The assay was immunoSEQ multiplex PCR, and TCRdb's table has in-frame clones only and misses some. The sample shows 350,000 to 500,000 clones, approximately 90% of them seen only once. Sequenced material: peripheral blood, taken in a trial of Ad26.COV2.S vaccine versus placebo. All receptors derive from a person between 18 and 65 years old who received the Ad26.COV2.S COVID-19 vaccine or a placebo. The CDR3 runs from the conserved cysteine through the conserved F or W. A D gene is named only where the DNA matches it firmly. Rows give clone size only sometimes, using once, few, many, or a class for an expanded clone.

d_gene: NA; v_gene: TRBV5-1; j_gene: TRBJ1-1; abundance: NA; CDR3nt: TGCGCCAGCAGCTTTTTCGGAAGGGATGACACTGAAGCTTTCTTT; CDR3aa: CASSFFGRDDTEAFF
d_gene: TRBD1; v_gene: TRBV28; j_gene: TRBJ1-2; abundance: NA; CDR3nt: TGTGCCAGCAGTTTATCTCCAGGGGGCACTTATGGCTACACCTTC; CDR3aa: CASSLSPGGTYGYTF
d_gene: TRBD1; v_gene: TRBV6-5; j_gene: TRBJ2-3; abundance: once; CDR3nt: TGTGCCAGCAGTTACTCGACCGGGACAGGGACAGATACGCAGTATTTT; CDR3aa: CASSYSTGTGTDTQYF
d_gene: TRBD2; v_gene: TRBV30; j_gene: TRBJ2-7; abundance: NA; CDR3nt: TGTGCCTGGACTTATAGCGGGGGGCGTCCCTACGAGCAGTACTTC; CDR3aa: CAWTYSGGRPYEQYF
d_gene: NA; v_gene: TRBV7-2; j_gene: TRBJ2-7; abundance: NA; CDR3nt: TGTGCCAGCAGCTTAAAGGGGAACGAGCAGTACTTC; CDR3aa: CASSLKGNEQYF
d_gene: NA; v_gene: TRBV3-1/TRBV3-2; j_gene: TRBJ2-7; abundance: once; CDR3nt: TGTGCCAGCAGCTCAAGCTCCTACGAGCAGTACTTC; CDR3aa: CASSSSSYEQYF
d_gene: NA; v_gene: TRBV28; j_gene: TRBJ2-5; abundance: NA; CDR3nt: TGTGCCAGCAGTGCCAACAGCCAAGAGACCCAGTACTTC; CDR3aa: CASSANSQETQYF
d_gene: NA; v_gene: TRBV10-3; j_gene: TRBJ2-3; abundance: NA; CDR3nt: TGTGCCGTACAGGGTCTCCAGAGCACAGATACGCAGTATTTT; CDR3aa: CAVQGLQSTDTQYF
d_gene: NA; v_gene: TRBV11-2; j_gene: TRBJ2-3; abundance: NA; CDR3nt: TGTGCCAGCAGCTTATGGGAATACGAGGGAACAGATACGCAGTATTTT; CDR3aa: CASSLWEYEGTDTQYF
d_gene: NA; v_gene: TRBV7-2; j_gene: TRBJ2-1; abundance: NA; CDR3nt: TGTGCCAGCAGCTTAGTGTTGTTTTTGACCGAGTGGCAGTTCTTC; CDR3aa: CASSLVLFLTEWQFF
d_gene: TRBD1; v_gene: TRBV6-5; j_gene: TRBJ2-4; abundance: NA; CDR3nt: TGTGCCAGCAGGGCCGGGACAGGGAGGGACATTCAGTACTTC; CDR3aa: CASRAGTGRDIQYF
d_gene: NA; v_gene: TRBV11-2; j_gene: TRBJ2-1; abundance: NA; CDR3nt: TGTGCCAGCAGCCGCGGGTCAGCCTACAATGAGCAGTTCTTC; CDR3aa: CASSRGSAYNEQFF
d_gene: NA; v_gene: TRBV24-1; j_gene: TRBJ2-5; abundance: NA; CDR3nt: TGTGCCACCAGTGATAGGGGAAACGGGGAGACCCAGTACTTC; CDR3aa: CATSDRGNGETQYF
d_gene: NA; v_gene: TRBV5-1; j_gene: TRBJ2-4; abundance: NA; CDR3nt: TGCGCCAGCAGCCAAGGGACAACCCTAGCCAAAAACATTCAGTACTTC; CDR3aa: CASSQGTTLAKNIQYF
d_gene: TRBD2; v_gene: TRBV28; j_gene: TRBJ2-3; abundance: NA; CDR3nt: TGTGCCAGCAGCTGGGGGCCTACTAGCGGGGACACAGATACGCAGTATTTT; CDR3aa: CASSWGPTSGDTDTQYF
d_gene: NA; v_gene: TRBV7-3; j_gene: TRBJ2-3; abundance: NA; CDR3nt: TGTGCCAGCAGCCCGCAGTCAGGGTACACAGATACGCAGTATTTT; CDR3aa: CASSPQSGYTDTQYF
d_gene: NA; v_gene: TRBV5-6; j_gene: TRBJ2-1; abundance: NA; CDR3nt: TGTGCCAGCAGCTGGTCGGGTTTCGGGCAATACAATGAGCAGTTCTTC; CDR3aa: CASSWSGFGQYNEQFF
d_gene: NA; v_gene: TRBV7-9; j_gene: TRBJ2-2; abundance: NA; CDR3nt: TGTGCCAGCAGCCGGACAGAAAACACCGGGGAGCTGTTTTTT; CDR3aa: CASSRTENTGELFF
d_gene: TRBD2; v_gene: TRBV27; j_gene: TRBJ2-5; abundance: NA; CDR3nt: TGTGCCAGCAGTTACCGGGAAGGGACTAGCGGGCGAGGGACCCAGTACTTC; CDR3aa: CASSYREGTSGRGTQYF
d_gene: NA; v_gene: TRBV7-9; j_gene: TRBJ2-7; abundance: NA; CDR3nt: TGTGCCAGCAGCCCCCCGGGGGCTCACTACGAGCAGTACTTC; CDR3aa: CASSPPGAHYEQYF
d_gene: NA; v_gene: TRBV11-2; j_gene: TRBJ2-3; abundance: NA; CDR3nt: TGTGCCAGCAGCTTGAGCCAAACAGATACGCAGTATTTT; CDR3aa: CASSLSQTDTQYF
d_gene: TRBD1; v_gene: TRBV20-1; j_gene: TRBJ1-2; abundance: NA; CDR3nt: TGCAGTGCTAGTCCCGGGACAGCGTTTGGGGGCTACACCTTC; CDR3aa: CSASPGTAFGGYTF
d_gene: TRBD1; v_gene: TRBV5-1; j_gene: TRBJ2-5; abundance: once; CDR3nt: TGCGCCAGAACCCGGGACAGGGGAGGCTCAGCCCAAGAGACCCAGTACTTC; CDR3aa: CARTRDRGGSAQETQYF
d_gene: NA; v_gene: TRBV5-6; j_gene: TRBJ2-5; abundance: once; CDR3nt: TGTGCCAGCAGCTTGACAGGGGAGGGAGAGACCCAGTACTTC; CDR3aa: CASSLTGEGETQYF
d_gene: NA; v_gene: TRBV7-3; j_gene: TRBJ1-4; abundance: NA; CDR3nt: TGTGCCAGCAGCTTAACCGGGGGCGACGGCGAAAAACTGTTTTTT; CDR3aa: CASSLTGGDGEKLFF
d_gene: TRBD1; v_gene: TRBV5-1; j_gene: TRBJ1-2; abundance: NA; CDR3nt: TGCGCCAGCAGCTTAGACAGGGAGGACGACTATGGCTACACCTTC; CDR3aa: CASSLDREDDYGYTF
d_gene: TRBD1; v_gene: TRBV19; j_gene: TRBJ2-7; abundance: NA; CDR3nt: TGTGCCAGTAGTTCCGGGGACAGGACCCCCTACGAGCAGTACTTC; CDR3aa: CASSSGDRTPYEQYF
d_gene: TRBD1; v_gene: TRBV27; j_gene: TRBJ1-2; abundance: few; CDR3nt: TGTGCCAGCAGCTCCGGACAGGGGGCGGGCTACACCTTC; CDR3aa: CASSSGQGAGYTF
d_gene: TRBD1; v_gene: TRBV5-4; j_gene: TRBJ2-6; abundance: NA; CDR3nt: TGTGCCAGCAGCTTGAAGTTCCGGGACAGAGACAACGTCCTGACTTTC; CDR3aa: CASSLKFRDRDNVLTF
d_gene: TRBD1; v_gene: TRBV4-3; j_gene: TRBJ2-7; abundance: NA; CDR3nt: TGCGCCAGCAGCCAGAACCACAGGGGGCCTTACGAGCAGTACTTC; CDR3aa: CASSQNHRGPYEQYF
d_gene: TRBD1; v_gene: TRBV27; j_gene: TRBJ1-2; abundance: NA; CDR3nt: TGTGCCAGCAGTTTACGAGGACAGGCCTTCTATGGCTACACCTTC; CDR3aa: CASSLRGQAFYGYTF
d_gene: TRBD2; v_gene: TRBV28; j_gene: TRBJ2-7; abundance: NA; CDR3nt: TGTGCCAGCAGCGAGACTAGCGGGGCCTCCTACGAGCAGTACTTC; CDR3aa: CASSETSGASYEQYF
d_gene: NA; v_gene: TRBV11-2; j_gene: TRBJ2-7; abundance: NA; CDR3nt: TGTGCCAGCAGTCAATGGGGGCCCGAGCAGTACTTC; CDR3aa: CASSQWGPEQYF
d_gene: NA; v_gene: TRBV3-1/TRBV3-2; j_gene: TRBJ2-7; abundance: NA; CDR3nt: TGTGCCAGCAGCCAAGATGCGGCAGTAACCTACGAGCAGTACTTC; CDR3aa: CASSQDAAVTYEQYF
d_gene: TRBD1; v_gene: TRBV19; j_gene: TRBJ1-2; abundance: few; CDR3nt: TGTGCCAGTAGGTCGGGACAGGGTACCGGCTACACCTTC; CDR3aa: CASRSGQGTGYTF
d_gene: TRBD2; v_gene: TRBV3-1/TRBV3-2; j_gene: TRBJ2-7; abundance: NA; CDR3nt: TGTGCCAGCAGCGGTCCTGGGACTAGCGGGGGGGCCGACGAGCAGTACTTC; CDR3aa: CASSGPGTSGGADEQYF
d_gene: NA; v_gene: TRBV28; j_gene: TRBJ1-5; abundance: NA; CDR3nt: TGTGCCAGCAGTTCGGGGTATAGCCAGCCCCAGCATTTT; CDR3aa: CASSSGYSQPQHF
d_gene: NA; v_gene: TRBV3-1/TRBV3-2; j_gene: TRBJ2-1; abundance: NA; CDR3nt: TGTGCCAGCAGCCAAGTCCTAGGGGTCTATGAGCAGTTCTTC; CDR3aa: CASSQVLGVYEQFF
d_gene: NA; v_gene: TRBV10-3; j_gene: TRBJ2-3; abundance: NA; CDR3nt: TGTGCCAACAAACAGGGCCAAAACACAGATACGCAGTATTTT; CDR3aa: CANKQGQNTDTQYF
d_gene: NA; v_gene: TRBV5-1; j_gene: TRBJ2-5; abundance: NA; CDR3nt: TGCGCCAGCAGCTTGGCGTTGGGGCGTGCGGAGACCCAGTACTTC; CDR3aa: CASSLALGRAETQYF
d_gene: TRBD2; v_gene: TRBV7-2; j_gene: TRBJ2-5; abundance: NA; CDR3nt: TGTGCCAGCAGCTTAGACGGGGGGAACCAAGAGACCCAGTACTTC; CDR3aa: CASSLDGGNQETQYF
d_gene: NA; v_gene: TRBV2; j_gene: TRBJ2-3; abundance: once; CDR3nt: TGTGCCACCTACGGTCCAGCAGGAGGAAAAGATACGCAGTATTTT; CDR3aa: CATYGPAGGKDTQYF
d_gene: TRBD2; v_gene: TRBV7-9; j_gene: TRBJ2-1; abundance: NA; CDR3nt: TGTGCCAGCAGCCAGCGTCGAGCGGGGGCCACGAACAATGAGCAGTTCTTC; CDR3aa: CASSQRRAGATNNEQFF
d_gene: TRBD1; v_gene: TRBV5-4; j_gene: TRBJ1-1; abundance: NA; CDR3nt: TGTGCCAGCAGACCGGACAGGGGGGCTGAAGCTTTCTTT; CDR3aa: CASRPDRGAEAFF
d_gene: TRBD2; v_gene: TRBV6-2/TRBV6-3; j_gene: TRBJ2-2; abundance: once; CDR3nt: TGTGCCAGCAGTGTCACTAGCGGGGGCGCGGGCGGGGAGCTGTTTTTT; CDR3aa: CASSVTSGGAGGELFF
d_gene: NA; v_gene: TRBV5-8; j_gene: TRBJ2-5; abundance: once; CDR3nt: TGTGCCAGCAGCCCCCGACTAGGACAAGAGACCCAGTACTTC; CDR3aa: CASSPRLGQETQYF
d_gene: TRBD1; v_gene: TRBV19; j_gene: TRBJ2-5; abundance: NA; CDR3nt: TGTGCCAGTACCCAGGGACAGGGGGAAGAGACCCAGTACTTC; CDR3aa: CASTQGQGEETQYF
d_gene: NA; v_gene: TRBV19; j_gene: TRBJ2-7; abundance: NA; CDR3nt: TGTGCCAGTTCTCTCGGAGTCGAGCAGTACTTC; CDR3aa: CASSLGVEQYF
d_gene: NA; v_gene: TRBV5-6; j_gene: TRBJ1-1; abundance: NA; CDR3nt: TGTGCCAGCAGCTTGGAAGAATACACTGAAGCTTTCTTT; CDR3aa: CASSLEEYTEAFF
d_gene: NA; v_gene: TRBV2; j_gene: TRBJ2-2; abundance: few; CDR3nt: TGTGCCAGCAAACAAGGGGAGCTGTTTTTT; CDR3aa: CASKQGELFF
d_gene: NA; v_gene: TRBV21-1; j_gene: TRBJ2-7; abundance: NA; CDR3nt: TGTGCCAGCAGCAAAGGAGGGTGGAGCCACGAGCAGTACTTC; CDR3aa: CASSKGGWSHEQYF
d_gene: NA; v_gene: TRBV3-1/TRBV3-2; j_gene: TRBJ2-7; abundance: NA; CDR3nt: TGTGCCAGCAGCCAAGGGACCCCCTACGAGCAGTACTTC; CDR3aa: CASSQGTPYEQYF
d_gene: NA; v_gene: TRBV6-4; j_gene: TRBJ1-1; abundance: NA; CDR3nt: TGTGCCAGCAGTGGAGGGCCGAACACTGAAGCTTTCTTT; CDR3aa: CASSGGPNTEAFF